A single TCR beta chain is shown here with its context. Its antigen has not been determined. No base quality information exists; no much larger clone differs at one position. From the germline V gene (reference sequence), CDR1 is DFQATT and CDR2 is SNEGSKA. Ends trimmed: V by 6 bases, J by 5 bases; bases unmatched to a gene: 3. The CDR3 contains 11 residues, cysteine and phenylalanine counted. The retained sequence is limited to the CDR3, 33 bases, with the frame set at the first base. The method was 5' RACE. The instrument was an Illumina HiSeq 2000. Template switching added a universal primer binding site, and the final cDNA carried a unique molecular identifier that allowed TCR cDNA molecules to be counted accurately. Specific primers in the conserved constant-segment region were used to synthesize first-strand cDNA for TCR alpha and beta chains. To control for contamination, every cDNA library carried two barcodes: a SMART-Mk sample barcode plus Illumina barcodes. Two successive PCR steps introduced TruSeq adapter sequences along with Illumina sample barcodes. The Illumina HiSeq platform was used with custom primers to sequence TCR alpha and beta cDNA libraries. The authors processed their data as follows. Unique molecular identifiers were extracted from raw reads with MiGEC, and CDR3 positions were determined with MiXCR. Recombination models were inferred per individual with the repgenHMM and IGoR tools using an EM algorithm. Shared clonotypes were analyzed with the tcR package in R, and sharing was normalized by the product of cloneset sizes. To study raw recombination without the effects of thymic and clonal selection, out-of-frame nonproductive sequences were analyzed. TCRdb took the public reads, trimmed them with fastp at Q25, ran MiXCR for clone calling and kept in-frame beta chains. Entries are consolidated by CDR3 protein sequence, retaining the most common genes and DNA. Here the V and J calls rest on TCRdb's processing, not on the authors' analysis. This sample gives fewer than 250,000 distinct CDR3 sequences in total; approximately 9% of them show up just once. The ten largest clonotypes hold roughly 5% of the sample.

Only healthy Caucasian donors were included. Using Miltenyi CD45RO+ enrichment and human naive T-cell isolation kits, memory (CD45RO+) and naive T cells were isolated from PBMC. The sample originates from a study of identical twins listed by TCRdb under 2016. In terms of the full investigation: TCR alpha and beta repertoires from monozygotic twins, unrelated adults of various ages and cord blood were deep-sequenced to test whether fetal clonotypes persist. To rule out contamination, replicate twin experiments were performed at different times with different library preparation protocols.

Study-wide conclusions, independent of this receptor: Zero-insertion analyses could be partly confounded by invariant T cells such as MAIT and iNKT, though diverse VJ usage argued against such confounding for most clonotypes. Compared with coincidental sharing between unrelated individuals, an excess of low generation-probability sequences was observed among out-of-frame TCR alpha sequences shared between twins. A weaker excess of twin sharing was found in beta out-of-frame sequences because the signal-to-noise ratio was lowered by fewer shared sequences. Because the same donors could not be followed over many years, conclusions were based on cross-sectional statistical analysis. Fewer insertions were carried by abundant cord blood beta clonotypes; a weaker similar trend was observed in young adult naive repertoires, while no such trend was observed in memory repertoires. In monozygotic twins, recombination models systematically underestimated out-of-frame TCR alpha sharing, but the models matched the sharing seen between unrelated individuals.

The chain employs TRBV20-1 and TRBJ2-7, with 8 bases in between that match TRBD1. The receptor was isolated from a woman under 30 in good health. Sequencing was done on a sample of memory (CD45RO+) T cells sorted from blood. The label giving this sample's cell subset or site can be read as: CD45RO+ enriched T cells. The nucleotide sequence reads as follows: TGCAGTGCCGGACAGGGCCACGAGCAGTACTTC. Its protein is CSAGQGHEQYF.